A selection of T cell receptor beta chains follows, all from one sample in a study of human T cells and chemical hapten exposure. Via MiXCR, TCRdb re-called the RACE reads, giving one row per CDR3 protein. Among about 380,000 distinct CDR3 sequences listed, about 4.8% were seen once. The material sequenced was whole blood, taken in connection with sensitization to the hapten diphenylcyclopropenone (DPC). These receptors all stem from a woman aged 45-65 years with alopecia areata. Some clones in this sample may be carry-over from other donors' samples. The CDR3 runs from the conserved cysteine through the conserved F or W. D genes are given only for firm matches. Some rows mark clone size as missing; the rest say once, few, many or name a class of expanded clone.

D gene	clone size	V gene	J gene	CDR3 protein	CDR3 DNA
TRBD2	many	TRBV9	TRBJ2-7	CASSSGLATEQYF	TGTGCCAGCAGCTCAGGACTAGCGACGGAGCAGTACTTC
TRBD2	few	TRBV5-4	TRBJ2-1	CASSLETSGSGEQFF	TGTGCCAGCAGCTTGGAGACTAGCGGGAGCGGTGAGCAGTTCTTC
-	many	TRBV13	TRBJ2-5	CASKRQETQYF	TGTGCCAGCAAAAGGCAAGAGACCCAGTACTTC
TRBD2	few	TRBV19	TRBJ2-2	CASSNRLAGELFF	TGTGCCAGTAGTAACCGACTAGCGGGAGAGCTGTTTTTT
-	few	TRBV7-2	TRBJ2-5	CAILREETQYF	TGTGCCATACTGAGGGAGGAGACCCAGTACTTC
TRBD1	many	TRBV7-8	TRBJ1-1	CASSLVSDRGPEGMNTEAFF	TGTGCCAGCAGCTTAGTGTCCGACAGGGGGCCAGAAGGCATGAACACTGAAGCTTTCTTT
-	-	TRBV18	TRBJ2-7	CASSPPGQTPSYEQYF	TGTGCCAGCTCACCACCTGGTCAGACCCCCTCCTACGAGCAGTACTTC
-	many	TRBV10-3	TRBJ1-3	CAIRGRGNTIYF	TGTGCCATCAGGGGACGTGGAAACACCATATATTTT
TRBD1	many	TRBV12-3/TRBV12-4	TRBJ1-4	CASSLALGQHNEKLFF	TGTGCCAGCAGTTTAGCTTTGGGACAGCATAATGAAAAACTGTTTTTT
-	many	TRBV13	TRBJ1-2	CASSPGRGDTPYGYTF	TGTGCCAGCAGCCCAGGCCGGGGGGACACCCCCTATGGCTACACCTTC
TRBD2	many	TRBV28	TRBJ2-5	CASSSLGLAGMGTQYF	TGTGCCAGCAGTTCCCTCGGACTAGCGGGAATGGGGACCCAGTACTTC